The 2 T cell receptor beta chains in this list originate from one sample, sequenced in a study of monozygotic twins with cystic fibrosis. Clones were sequenced by immunoSEQ multiplex PCR, and TCRdb holds only the in-frame ones, with some missing. This table has about 36,000 clones, approximately 90% appearing once. The sequencing input was blood. Receptor source: a boy aged 2 to 9 with cystic fibrosis.

The CDR3 DNA reads TGTGCCAGCAGCGTAGACGGCTCCACAGATACGCAGTATTTT. Protein sequence: CASSVDGSTDTQYF. V gene TRBV9 combines with J gene TRBJ2-3; no reliable D call. Deletions cut 0 bases from V and 2 bases from J, with 7 bases between. The CDR3 loop spans 14 amino acids. Germline V CDR1 and CDR2: SGDLS, YYNGEE.

The chain has TRBV4-1 and TRBJ1-3, with TRBD1 matching 11 bases. The J segment lost 0 bases and the V segment lost 1 base, leaving 14 bases of the junction unmatched. From germline, CDR1 is MGHRA and CDR2 YSYEKL. There are 21 residues in the CDR3. In DNA, the CDR3 is TGCGCCAGCAGCCAAGTTATTTCCCGGGACAGGGGGACGAGCTCTGGAAACACCATATATTTT. Protein: CASSQVISRDRGTSSGNTIYF.